One sample yielded the 12 T cell receptor beta chains listed below, sequenced in a study of early T cells in non-severe SARS-CoV-2 infection. TCRdb re-derived calls from the 5' RACE reads in MiXCR, one entry per CDR3 protein. The top ten hold about 4.1% of the sample, which has under 70,000 distinct CDR3 sequences, about 9.9% seen once. The sequencing sample was made of whole blood. The origin of the receptors is an adult who was a healthcare worker with PCR-confirmed SARS-CoV-2 infection or an uninfected control (not recorded which).

This chain joins TRBV5-4 and TRBJ2-7, with TRBD1 identical over 9 bases. CDR1 is SGHNT and CDR2 is YYREEE in the germline V gene (reference sequence). The V segment lost 4 bases and the J segment 4 bases; nucleotides outside the gene matches: 9. CDR3 size: 15 residues. The CDR3 loop is CASSPGVGQGYEQYF. The DNA for the CDR3 is TGTGCCAGCAGCCCGGGGGTGGGACAGGGTTACGAGCAGTACTTC.

The V gene is TRBV29-1, the J gene TRBJ2-3, with 10 bases fitting TRBD1. The trim removed 6 bases at V and 3 bases at J, leaving 3 bases unmatched. This CDR3 comprises 13 residues. Germline assignment: CDR1 SQVTM and CDR2 ANQGSEA. CDR3 sequence (DNA): TGCAGCGTCGGGACAGGGGTGACAGATACGCAGTATTTT. Residues: CSVGTGVTDTQYF.

This clonotype was recorded a few times. This rearrangement joins TRBV29-1 to TRBJ2-5; 10 bases line up with TRBD1. V gave up 7 bases and J gave up 1 base; unmatched junction bases: 12. This CDR3 spans 16 amino acids. Germline CDR1 SQVTM, CDR2 ANQGSEA. CDR3 loop: CSAPKGDRGLQETQYF. Here the CDR3 DNA reads TGCAGCGCCCCCAAGGGGGACAGGGGCCTCCAAGAGACCCAGTACTTC.

This clonotype was recorded a few times. The chain uses TRBV12-3 or TRBV12-4 and TRBJ2-3; perhaps TRBD2 as D (6 bases). The V and J ends lost 3 bases and 3 bases respectively, with 16 bases between them. The CDR3 contains 16 residues. In nucleotides, the CDR3 is TGTGCCAGCAGTTTCGGGGCGGGGCTGGGGACAGATACGCAGTATTTT. Translated, it gives CASSFGAGLGTDTQYF.

This clonotype was detected many times. V and J are TRBV21-1 and TRBJ1-1; TRBD1 reflects the table's D call only, with no check against the DNA. TRBV21-1 is annotated as a pseudogene. CDR3 length: 12 amino acids. The CDR3 loop reads CASSPRGRAAFF. Here the CDR3 DNA reads TGTGCCAGCAGCCCAAGGGGCAGGGCGGCTTTCTTT.

This clonotype was observed many times. V and J are TRBV4-1 and TRBJ2-7; 7 nucleotides agree with TRBD2. With 4 bases clipped from V and 1 base from J, the junction kept 10 bases outside the gene matches. Per germline, CDR1 MGHRA and CDR2 YSYEKL. This CDR3 is 16 amino acids long. CDR3 sequence (DNA): TGCGCCAGCAGCCCAAGTTGGCGGGAGAATTCCTACGAGCAGTACTTC. It is translated as CASSPSWRENSYEQYF.

Many counts were recorded for this clonotype. The chain recombines TRBV20-1 with TRBJ1-5; TRBD1 matches 8 bases. With V trimmed by 1 base and J by 3 bases, 2 bases remained unmatched. The germline V gene has CDR1 DFQATT and CDR2 SNEGSKA (reference sequence). The CDR3 runs 14 residues. CDR3: CSARAGQVNQPQHF. CDR3 nucleotides: TGCAGTGCTAGAGCGGGACAGGTCAATCAGCCCCAGCATTTT.

This clonotype has at least ten counts. The chain combines TRBV5-1 with TRBJ2-7, with 11 positions matching TRBD1. Germline V lookup: CDR1 SGHRS, CDR2 YFSETQ. Trimming removed 0 bases from V and 5 bases from J; junction bases left unmatched: 4. The CDR3 is 15 amino acids. This CDR3 is CASSLERTGGHEQYF. The DNA of the CDR3 is TGCGCCAGCAGCTTGGAGCGGACAGGGGGCCACGAGCAGTACTTC.

There are many counts of this clonotype. CDR3 amino acids: CASSLAAAGETQYF. The CDR3 DNA reads as TGCGCCAGCAGCTTGGCGGCAGCCGGGGAGACCCAGTACTTC. The chain recombines TRBV5-1 with TRBJ2-5; D ambiguous. The CDR3 sequence is 14 residues long. Germline CDR1 is SGHRS and CDR2 is YFSETQ. V lost 0 bases, J lost 5 bases, and 11 bases lay in between. The variable domain in full, completed from reference TRBV5-1 and TRBJ2-5, reads KAGVTQTPRYLIKTRGQQVTLSCSPISGHRSVSWYQQTPGQGLQFLFEYFSETQRNKGNFPGRFSGRQFSNSRSEMNVSTLELGDSALYLCASSLAAAGETQYFGPGTRLLVL.

The table lists this clonotype with many counts. V usage is TRBV6-5 and J usage is TRBJ2-1, with a weak D call TRBD2 (6 bases). This CDR3 contains 14 residues. CDR1 is MNHEY, CDR2 SVGAGI, per germline. V was trimmed by 6 bases and J by 4 bases, leaving 13 bases between them. The CDR3: CASRSLGGYNEQFF. As DNA, the CDR3 is TGTGCCAGCAGAAGCCTAGGAGGGTACAATGAGCAGTTCTTC.

This clonotype showed up many times. The CDR3 region is CSATGNTEAFF. The DNA of the CDR3 is TGCAGTGCCACAGGCAACACTGAAGCTTTCTTT. V and J are TRBV20-1 and TRBJ1-1, with D maybe TRBD1 (5 bases). CDR1 DFQATT and CDR2 SNEGSKA come from the germline V gene (reference sequence). The CDR3 runs to 11 residues. Trimming stripped 6 bases from V and 2 bases from J, with 7 bases between.

This clonotype has more than one count but fewer than ten. The chain employs TRBV7-9 and TRBJ2-7; 10 nucleotides line up with TRBD1. This CDR3 region has 15 residues. V lost 5 bases and J lost 6; bases outside the gene matches: 10. CDR1 is SEHNR and CDR2 is FQNEAQ in the germline V gene (reference sequence). The CDR3: CASSPPGTGVTEQYF. Here the CDR3 DNA reads TGTGCCAGCAGCCCACCCGGGACAGGGGTTACCGAGCAGTACTTC.